This T cell receptor (beta chain) appears in the sequencing data of a study of Graves' ophthalmopathy and Graves' hyperthyroidism. Study summary: Hyperthyroidism showing no ophthalmopathy within 18 months of follow-up was stable.

As to this clonotype: Its antigen is not identified.

The study, taken as a whole, reports: This model predicted ophthalmopathy progression (sensitivity approximately 68%, specificity 72% to 80%).

V lost 10 bases and J lost 4, with 28 bases in between. Germline CDR1 is ENHRY and CDR2 is SYGVKD. The CDR3 runs to 17 residues. Participants with hyperthyroidism, aged 18 to 65, were newly diagnosed with under 2 months' duration. None of the included patients had other autoimmune diseases, uncontrolled infections, pregnancy or lactation, as these led to exclusion. Researchers took RNA transcripts and amplified TCR beta CDR3 regions from them. In the first round, RT-PCR was carried out with HTBI primers, and a multiplex PCR formed the second round. TCRdb processed the multiplex PCR reads anew with MiXCR; each CDR3 protein has one entry. The repertoire holds 1 million to 1.3 million distinct CDR3 sequences, about 35% seen once, with roughly 11% in the top ten.

V is TRBV10-3 and J is TRBJ1-2; D gene uncertain. The sequenced material came from peripheral blood or thyroid tissue (not recorded which). This receptor was identified in an adult man with Graves' hyperthyroidism. The CDR3 DNA reads as TGTGCCAGCCTTAGGAAGAGCAGCCCTCTCGACTTCTATGGCTACACCTTC. Protein: CASLRKSSPLDFYGYTF.